These 12 T cell receptor beta chains originate from one sample sequenced in a study of cytomegalovirus exposure and HLA in healthy donors. The data were produced by immunoSEQ multiplex PCR, yet TCRdb's version contains in-frame clones alone and is incomplete. The data show over 150,000 clones, about 90% seen once. The source material was PBMCs. Every receptor here comes from a young woman in good health and CMV-seropositive.

The genes are TRBV6-1 and TRBJ1-2, with D perhaps TRBD1 (5 bases). Germline V gene sequence: CDR1 MNHNS, CDR2 SASEGT. This CDR3 is 12 amino acids long. V was trimmed by 5 bases and J by 5 bases, leaving 9 bases between them. CDR3 in DNA: TGTGCCAGCAGTTTAAGACAGTATGGCTACACCTTC. This translates into CASSLRQYGYTF.

V and J are TRBV28 and TRBJ2-3, with D tentatively TRBD2 (5 bases). The germline V gene encodes CDR1 MDHEN and CDR2 SYDVKM. This CDR3 has 14 residues. The germline V and J ends were trimmed by 5 bases and 1 base, with 10 bases remaining between them. Here the CDR3 reads CASSGPAGTDTQYF. The CDR3 nucleotides read TGTGCCAGCAGTGGGCCAGCGGGCACAGATACGCAGTATTTT.

The V gene is TRBV5-1, the J gene TRBJ2-6, with 13 bases that match TRBD2. There are 18 residues in the CDR3. V lost 4 bases and J lost 0; bases outside the gene matches: 4. Germline V gene lookup returns CDR1 SGHRS and CDR2 YFSETQ. The CDR3: CASSLTSGGASGANVLTF. The CDR3 DNA reads TGCGCCAGCAGCCTTACTAGCGGGGGGGCCTCTGGGGCCAACGTCCTGACTTTC.

The chain's CDR3 is CASSRTDEQYF. CDR3 nucleotide sequence: TGTGCCAGCAGCAGGACAGACGAGCAGTACTTC. This chain links TRBV6-1 with TRBJ2-7; weak D call: TRBD1 (6 bases). Germline loops: CDR1 MNHNS, CDR2 SASEGT. Trimming removed 6 bases at V and 5 bases at J, with 8 bases between. The length of the CDR3 is 11 residues.

V and J are TRBV18 and TRBJ2-1; TRBD2 matches 11 bases. Trimming at V came to 4 bases and at J to 6 bases, leaving 2 bases not matched to a gene. Germline V CDR1 and CDR2: KGHSH, LQKENI. The CDR3 consists of 14 residues. In DNA, the CDR3 is TGTGCCAGCTCACTAGCGGGGGGGCCCAATGAGCAGTTCTTC. It specifies CASSLAGGPNEQFF.

The chain joins TRBV9 to TRBJ1-2; the match to TRBD1 covers 8 bases. The CDR3 is 13 residues long. V was clipped by 3 bases and J by 4 bases; unmatched bases: 2. Germline CDR1 is SGDLS and CDR2 is YYNGEE. In nucleotides, the CDR3 is TGTGCCAGCAGCGCGACAGGGGCCTATGGCTACACCTTC. This encodes CASSATGAYGYTF.

The chain links TRBV29-1 to TRBJ2-5; D is uncertain. V was shortened by 8 bases and J by 5 bases, with 15 bases between the two germline ends. Germline V CDR1 and CDR2: SQVTM, ANQGSEA. CDR3 length: 12 residues. The CDR3 loop reads CSSETGGETQYF. CDR3 nucleotide sequence: TGCAGCTCGGAAACGGGTGGGGAGACCCAGTACTTC.

The J gene is TRBJ2-7, the V gene TRBV7-9; TRBD1 aligns across 9 bases. V dropped 2 bases and J dropped 0; count of bases not matched to a gene: 8. In germline, CDR1 is SEHNR, CDR2 FQNEAQ (reference sequence). CDR3 length: 17 residues. In DNA form, the CDR3 reads TGTGCCAGCAGCTTACCAATCCGGGACAGGGACTCCTACGAGCAGTACTTC. Its protein product is CASSLPIRDRDSYEQYF.

This clone was counted only a few times. V usage is TRBV29-1 and J usage is TRBJ2-5; tentative D call: TRBD1 (5 bases). The CDR3 has 12 residues. V shed 4 bases and J shed 10 bases, with 16 bases lying between them. The germline CDR1 and CDR2 sequences are SQVTM and ANQGSEA. CDR3 residues: CSVGTTRSGQYF. The CDR3 nucleotides are TGCAGCGTTGGGACAACGCGAAGTGGCCAGTACTTC.

In this sample, this clone turned up once. This chain connects TRBV5-1 to TRBJ2-1; D is undetermined. The CDR3 is 13 amino acids. Trimming shortened V by 4 bases and J by 3 bases, and 8 bases separated the two germline ends. Germline values: CDR1 SGHRS, CDR2 YFSETQ. CDR3 residues: CASSAENYNEQFF. In DNA form, the CDR3 reads TGCGCCAGCAGCGCCGAGAACTACAATGAGCAGTTCTTC.

The rearrangement uses TRBV18 and TRBJ2-6; TRBD2 matches 13 bases. Trimming cost V 5 bases and J 4 bases; bases outside gene matches: 5. Germline V gene data show CDR1 as KGHSH and CDR2 as LQKENI. There are 17 residues in the CDR3. The CDR3, as DNA: TGTGCCAGCTCAGCCGGACTAGCGGGAGCCGGGGCCAACGTCCTGACTTTC. Encoded protein: CASSAGLAGAGANVLTF.

V and J are TRBV4-3 and TRBJ2-2, with D uncertain. Germline V CDR1 and CDR2: LGHNA, YSLEER. V lost 1 base, J lost 6 bases, and 12 bases lay in between. The CDR3 spans 15 residues. Here the CDR3 reads CASSQGRISAGELFF. CDR3 DNA sequence: TGCGCCAGCAGCCAAGGAAGAATCTCGGCCGGGGAGCTGTTTTTT.